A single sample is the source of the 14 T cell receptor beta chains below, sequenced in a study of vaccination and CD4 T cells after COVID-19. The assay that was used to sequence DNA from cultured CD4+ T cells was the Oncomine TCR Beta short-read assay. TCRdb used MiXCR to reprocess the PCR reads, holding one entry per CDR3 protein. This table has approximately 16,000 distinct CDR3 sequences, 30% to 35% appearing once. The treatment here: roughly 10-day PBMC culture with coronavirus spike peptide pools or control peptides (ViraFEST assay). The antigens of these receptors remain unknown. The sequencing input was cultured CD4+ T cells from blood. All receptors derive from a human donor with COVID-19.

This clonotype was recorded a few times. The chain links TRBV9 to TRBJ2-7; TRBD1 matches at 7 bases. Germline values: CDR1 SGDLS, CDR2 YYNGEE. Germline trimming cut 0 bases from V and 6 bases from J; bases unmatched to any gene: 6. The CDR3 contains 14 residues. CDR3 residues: CASSVGGTASEQYF. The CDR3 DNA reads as TGTGCCAGCAGCGTAGGGGGGACAGCTAGCGAGCAGTACTTC.

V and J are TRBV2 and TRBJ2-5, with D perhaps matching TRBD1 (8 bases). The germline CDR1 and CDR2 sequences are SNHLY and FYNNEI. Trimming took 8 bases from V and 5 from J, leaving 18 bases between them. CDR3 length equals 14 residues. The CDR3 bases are TGTGCCAGCGGCGGGACAGGAGCGGGGGAGACCCAGTACTTC. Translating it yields CASGGTGAGETQYF.

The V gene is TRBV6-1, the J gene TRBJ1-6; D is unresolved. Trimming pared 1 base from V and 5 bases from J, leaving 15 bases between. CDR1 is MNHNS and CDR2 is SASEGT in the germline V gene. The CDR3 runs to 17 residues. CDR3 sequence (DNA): TGTGCCAGCAGTGAAGATGCGTGGGTGGGAGATAATTCACCCCTCCACTTT. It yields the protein CASSEDAWVGDNSPLHF.

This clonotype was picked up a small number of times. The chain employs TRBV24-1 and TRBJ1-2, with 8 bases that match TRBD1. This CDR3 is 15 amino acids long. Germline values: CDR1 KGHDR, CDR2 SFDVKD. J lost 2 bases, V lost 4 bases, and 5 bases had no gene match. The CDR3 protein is CATSDHGTGNYGYTF. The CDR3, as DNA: TGTGCCACCAGTGACCACGGGACAGGAAACTATGGCTACACCTTC.

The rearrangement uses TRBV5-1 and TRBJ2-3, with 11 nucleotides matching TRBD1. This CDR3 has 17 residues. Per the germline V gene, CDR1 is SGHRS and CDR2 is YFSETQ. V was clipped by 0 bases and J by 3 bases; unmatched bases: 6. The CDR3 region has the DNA TGCGCCAGCAGCTTGGGGGGACAGGGGGTCGGAACAGATACGCAGTATTTT. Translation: CASSLGGQGVGTDTQYF.

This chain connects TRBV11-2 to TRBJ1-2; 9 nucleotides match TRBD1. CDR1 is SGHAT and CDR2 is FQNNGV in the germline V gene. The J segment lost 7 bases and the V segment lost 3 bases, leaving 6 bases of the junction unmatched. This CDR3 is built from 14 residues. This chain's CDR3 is CASSFGTGLSGYTF. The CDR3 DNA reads TGTGCCAGCAGCTTTGGGACAGGGCTGAGTGGCTACACCTTC. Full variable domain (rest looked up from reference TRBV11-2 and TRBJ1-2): EAGVAQSPRYKIIEKRQSVAFWCNPISGHATLYWYQQILGQGPKLLIQFQNNGVVDDSQLPKDRFSAERLKGVDSTLKIQPAKLEDSAVYLCASSFGTGLSGYTFGSGTRLTVV.

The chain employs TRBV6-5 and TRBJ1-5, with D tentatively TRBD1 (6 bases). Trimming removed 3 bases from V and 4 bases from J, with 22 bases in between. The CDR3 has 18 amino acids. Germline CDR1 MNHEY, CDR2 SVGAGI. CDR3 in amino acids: CASSYGGSLTGINQPQHF. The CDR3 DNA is TGTGCCAGCAGTTATGGGGGCTCGCTGACAGGAATAAATCAGCCCCAGCATTTT.

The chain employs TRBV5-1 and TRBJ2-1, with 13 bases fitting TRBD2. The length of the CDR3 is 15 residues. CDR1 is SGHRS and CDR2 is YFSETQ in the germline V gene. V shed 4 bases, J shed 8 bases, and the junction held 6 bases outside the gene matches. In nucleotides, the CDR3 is TGCGCCAGCAGCACGGGACTAGCGGGGAGGGATGAGCAGTTCTTC. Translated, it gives CASSTGLAGRDEQFF.

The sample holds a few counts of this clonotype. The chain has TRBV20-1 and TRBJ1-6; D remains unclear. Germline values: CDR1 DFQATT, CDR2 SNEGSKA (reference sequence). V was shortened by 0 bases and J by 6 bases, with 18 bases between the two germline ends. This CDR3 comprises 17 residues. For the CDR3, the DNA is TGCAGTGCTAGAGACCAAACGAGACAAGAGTTTAATTCACCCCTCCACTTT. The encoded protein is CSARDQTRQEFNSPLHF.

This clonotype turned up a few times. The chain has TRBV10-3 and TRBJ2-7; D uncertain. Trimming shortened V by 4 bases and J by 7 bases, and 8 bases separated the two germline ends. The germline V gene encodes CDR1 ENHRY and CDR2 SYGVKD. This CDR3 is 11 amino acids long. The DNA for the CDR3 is TGTGCCATCAGTGCCAGACTGGAGCAGTACTTC. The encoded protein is CAISARLEQYF.

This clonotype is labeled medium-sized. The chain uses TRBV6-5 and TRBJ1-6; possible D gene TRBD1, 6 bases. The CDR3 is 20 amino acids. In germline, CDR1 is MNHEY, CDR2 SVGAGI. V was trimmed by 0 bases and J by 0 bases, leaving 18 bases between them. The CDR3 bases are TGTGCCAGCAGTTACTCTACGGGACACGGACGCAGCTCCTATAATTCACCCCTCCACTTT. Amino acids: CASSYSTGHGRSSYNSPLHF.

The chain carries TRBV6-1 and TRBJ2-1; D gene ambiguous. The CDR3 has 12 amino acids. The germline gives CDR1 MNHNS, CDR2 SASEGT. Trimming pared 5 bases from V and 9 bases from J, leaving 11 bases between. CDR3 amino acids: CASSTPLGEQFF. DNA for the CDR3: TGTGCCAGCAGTACCCCCTTGGGTGAGCAGTTCTTC.

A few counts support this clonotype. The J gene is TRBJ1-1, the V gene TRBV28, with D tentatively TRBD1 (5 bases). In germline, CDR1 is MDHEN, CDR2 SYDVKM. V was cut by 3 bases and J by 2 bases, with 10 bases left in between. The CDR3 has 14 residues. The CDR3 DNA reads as TGTGCCAGCAGTTTGGGGCAGTATAACACTGAAGCTTTCTTT. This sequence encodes CASSLGQYNTEAFF.

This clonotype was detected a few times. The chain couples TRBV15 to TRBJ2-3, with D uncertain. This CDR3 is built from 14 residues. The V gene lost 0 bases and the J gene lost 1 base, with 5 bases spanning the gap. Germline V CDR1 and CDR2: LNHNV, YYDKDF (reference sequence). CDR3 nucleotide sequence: TGTGCCACCAGCAGAGATGTCGGCACAGATACGCAGTATTTT. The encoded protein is CATSRDVGTDTQYF.